A single sample gave rise to the 9 T cell receptor beta chains below, sequenced in a study of T cells after posttransplantation cyclophosphamide (dated by TCRdb to 2016 to 2017). Library preparation was by the immunoSEQ multiplex PCR assay. In its TCRdb copy, this immuneACCESS table keeps in-frame sequences only and misses some clones. Where compared with another copy, unresolved V genes explain less than half of these, and the others have no known cause. Recorded for this sample are under 20,000 clones; 83% of them occurred a single time. Of the sample, about 9.1% falls within the top ten clones. The sequenced sample consisted of memory CD4+ T cells sorted from blood. The receptors were sampled from a young man in good health and a related stem cell transplant donor.

This clone was detected only once. The chain has TRBV27 and TRBJ1-5, with TRBD1 as a possible D gene (6 bases). CDR3 length: 14 amino acids. In germline, CDR1 is MNHEY, CDR2 SMNVEV (reference sequence). V was clipped by 5 bases and J by 4 bases, with 12 bases between them. The CDR3 DNA follows: TGTGCCAGCAGTCCCAGACAGGCGAATCAGCCCCAGCATTTT. Translation gives CASSPRQANQPQHF.

This chain uses TRBV5-1 with TRBJ1-1, with D maybe TRBD1 (6 bases). The germline V gene has CDR1 SGHRS and CDR2 YFSETQ. This CDR3 comprises 15 residues. Between the trimmed V and J ends, which lost 4 bases and 2 bases, there was a span of 15 bases. CDR3 coding DNA: TGCGCCAGCAGCAGCAGGGGACACCTAAACACTGAAGCTTTCTTT. Its translation: CASSSRGHLNTEAFF.

The chain links TRBV9 to TRBJ1-2; 9 bases are a match to TRBD1. The J segment lost 4 bases and the V segment lost 3 bases, leaving 13 bases of the junction unmatched. Germline assignment: CDR1 SGDLS and CDR2 YYNGEE. The CDR3 extends over 17 amino acids. The CDR3 DNA is TGTGCCAGCAGCGGGGAACAGGGGGCCAGGTCCAGCTATGGCTACACCTTC. Its protein is CASSGEQGARSSYGYTF.

V is TRBV18 and J is TRBJ2-3; TRBD1 matches at 10 bases. Germline V CDR1 and CDR2: KGHSH, LQKENI. The CDR3 spans 16 residues. Trimming cost V 2 bases and J 2 bases; bases outside gene matches: 4. This CDR3 is CASSPGTGVVTDTQYF. For the CDR3, the DNA is TGTGCCAGCTCACCAGGGACAGGGGTCGTCACAGATACGCAGTATTTT. Full variable domain (rest looked up from reference TRBV18 and TRBJ2-3): NAGVMQNPRHLVRRRGQEARLRCSPMKGHSHVYWYRQLPEEGLKFMVYLQKENIIDESGMPKERFSAEFPKEGPSILRIQQVVRGDSAAYFCASSPGTGVVTDTQYFGPGTRLTVL.

The chain joins TRBV5-5 to TRBJ1-1, with TRBD1 identical over 8 bases. Per germline, CDR1 SGHKS and CDR2 YYEKEE (reference sequence). The ends lost 1 base at V and 5 bases at J; junction bases unmatched: 7. The CDR3 is 15 amino acids. In nucleotides, the CDR3 is TGTGCCAGCAGCTTGACTTGGACAGGGTGGACTGAAGCTTTCTTT. It yields the protein CASSLTWTGWTEAFF.

The chain carries TRBV7-2 and TRBJ2-1, with 9 nucleotides matching TRBD2. Losses at the gene ends were 3 bases for V and 6 bases for J; bases not matched to a gene: 3. The CDR3 totals 14 residues. The germline V gene encodes CDR1 SGHTA and CDR2 FQGNSA. CDR3 DNA: TGTGCCAGCAGCTTTGGGCGGGGGGGCAATGAGCAGTTCTTC. It translates to CASSFGRGGNEQFF.

Worth noting for this clone: In the same sample, other DNA sequences code for this CDR3. The chain recombines TRBV4-1 with TRBJ2-5; 8 bases are shared with TRBD2. Judging by the DNA end, TRBJ2-7 fits better; the J call may be wrong. Looked up from germline, CDR1 is MGHRA and CDR2 is YSYEKL. This CDR3 contains 15 residues. The chain's CDR3 is CASSQGGLARYEQYF. For the CDR3, the DNA is TGCGCCAGCAGCCAAGGCGGACTAGCTCGGTACGAGCAGTACTTC.

The V gene is TRBV9, the J gene TRBJ2-1; tentative D call: TRBD2 (5 bases). This CDR3 contains 14 residues. Germline-derived CDR1 and CDR2 are SGDLS and YYNGEE. Trimming took 0 bases from V and 6 from J, leaving 10 bases between them. Here the CDR3 reads CASSVAPAANEQFF. The DNA for the CDR3 is TGTGCCAGCAGCGTAGCTCCAGCGGCCAATGAGCAGTTCTTC.

This clone has a handful of counts. V gene TRBV6-1 combines with J gene TRBJ1-3, with a weak D call TRBD1 (5 bases). V gave up 5 bases and J gave up 3 bases, with 14 bases separating them. Germline loops: CDR1 MNHNS, CDR2 SASEGT. The CDR3 has 15 residues. The DNA for the CDR3 is TGTGCCAGCAGTCTAGGGGAAGGATATGGAAACACCATATATTTT. This gives the protein CASSLGEGYGNTIYF.